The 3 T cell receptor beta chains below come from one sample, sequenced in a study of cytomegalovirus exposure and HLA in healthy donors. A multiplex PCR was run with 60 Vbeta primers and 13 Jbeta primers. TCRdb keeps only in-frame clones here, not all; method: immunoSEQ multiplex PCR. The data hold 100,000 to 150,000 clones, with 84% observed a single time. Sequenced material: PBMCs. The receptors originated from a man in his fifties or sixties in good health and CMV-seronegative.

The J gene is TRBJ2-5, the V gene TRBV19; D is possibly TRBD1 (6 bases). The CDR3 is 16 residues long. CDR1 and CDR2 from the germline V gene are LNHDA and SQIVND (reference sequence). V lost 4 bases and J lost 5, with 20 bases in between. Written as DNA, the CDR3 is TGTGCCAGTAGTACCCCGACTTGGCAGGGGTGGGAGACCCAGTACTTC. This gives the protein CASSTPTWQGWETQYF.

The CDR3 DNA reads as TGTGCCAGCAGCTTGGGCCCTAATGAAGCTTTCTTT. Translating gives CASSLGPNEAFF. V is TRBV7-8 and J is TRBJ1-1; D not resolved. The CDR3 is 12 amino acids. Germline V gene sequence: CDR1 SGHVS, CDR2 FQNEAQ. The germline V and J ends were trimmed by 3 bases and 7 bases, with 9 bases remaining between them.

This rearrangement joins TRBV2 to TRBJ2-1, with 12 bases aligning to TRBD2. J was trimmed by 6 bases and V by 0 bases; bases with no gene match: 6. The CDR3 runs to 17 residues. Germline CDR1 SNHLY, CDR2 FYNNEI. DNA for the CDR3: TGTGCCAGCAGTGAAGCAGGTTGGACTAGCGGGGTCAATGAGCAGTTCTTC. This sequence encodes CASSEAGWTSGVNEQFF.